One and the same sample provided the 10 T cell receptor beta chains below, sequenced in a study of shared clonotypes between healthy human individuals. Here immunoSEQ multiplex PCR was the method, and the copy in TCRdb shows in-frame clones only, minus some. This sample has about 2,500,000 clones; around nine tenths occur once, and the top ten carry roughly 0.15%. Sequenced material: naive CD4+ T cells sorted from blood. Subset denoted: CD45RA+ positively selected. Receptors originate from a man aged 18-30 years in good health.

The CDR3 coding sequence is TGTGCCAGCAGTCCGACAGGGGCCTACGAGCAGTACTTC. As protein: CASSPTGAYEQYF. The chain carries TRBV7-9 and TRBJ2-7; 8 bases are shared with TRBD1. Germline V gene data show CDR1 as SEHNR and CDR2 as FQNEAQ (reference sequence). Trimming took 6 bases from V and 2 from J; bases not matched to a gene: 3. The CDR3 runs to 13 residues.

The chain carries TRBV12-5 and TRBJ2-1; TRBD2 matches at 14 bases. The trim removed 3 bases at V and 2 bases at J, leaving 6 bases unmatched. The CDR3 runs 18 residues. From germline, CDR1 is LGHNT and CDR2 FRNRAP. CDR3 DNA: TGTGCTAGTGGTTTCATGGGACTAGCGGGAGCTCCCTACAATGAGCAGTTCTTC. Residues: CASGFMGLAGAPYNEQFF.

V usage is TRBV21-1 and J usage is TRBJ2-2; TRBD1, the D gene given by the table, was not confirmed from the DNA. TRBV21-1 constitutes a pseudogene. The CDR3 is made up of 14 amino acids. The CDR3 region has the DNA TGTGCCAGCAGTCCTGAGAAGGGGACCGGGGAGCTGTTTTTT. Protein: CASSPEKGTGELFF.

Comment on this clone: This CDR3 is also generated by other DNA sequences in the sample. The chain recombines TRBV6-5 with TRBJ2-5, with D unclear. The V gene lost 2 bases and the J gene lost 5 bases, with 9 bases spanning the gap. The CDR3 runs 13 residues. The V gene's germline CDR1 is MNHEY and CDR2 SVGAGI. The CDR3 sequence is CASSYSTGETQYF. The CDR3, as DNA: TGTGCCAGCAGTTACAGCACCGGGGAGACCCAGTACTTC.

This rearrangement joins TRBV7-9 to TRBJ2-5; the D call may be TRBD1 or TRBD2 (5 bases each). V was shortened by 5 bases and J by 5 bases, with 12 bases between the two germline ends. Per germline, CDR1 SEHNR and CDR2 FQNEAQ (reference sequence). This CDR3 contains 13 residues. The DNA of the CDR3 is TGTGCCAGCAGCCGGGACCCGGGGGAGACCCAGTACTTC. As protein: CASSRDPGETQYF.

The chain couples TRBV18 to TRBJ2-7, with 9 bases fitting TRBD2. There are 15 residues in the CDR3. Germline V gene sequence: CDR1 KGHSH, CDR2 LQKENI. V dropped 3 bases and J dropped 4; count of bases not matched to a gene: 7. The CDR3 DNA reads TGTGCCAGCTCACCCCTTAGCGGGAGTCTATACGAGCAGTACTTC. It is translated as CASSPLSGSLYEQYF.

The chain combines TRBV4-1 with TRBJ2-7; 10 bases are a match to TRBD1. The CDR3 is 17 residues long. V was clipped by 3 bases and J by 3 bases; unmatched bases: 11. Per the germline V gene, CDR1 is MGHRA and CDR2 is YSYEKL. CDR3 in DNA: TGCGCCAGCAGCCAGAGCGTGGGACAGGGGCCTATCTACGAGCAGTACTTC. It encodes CASSQSVGQGPIYEQYF.

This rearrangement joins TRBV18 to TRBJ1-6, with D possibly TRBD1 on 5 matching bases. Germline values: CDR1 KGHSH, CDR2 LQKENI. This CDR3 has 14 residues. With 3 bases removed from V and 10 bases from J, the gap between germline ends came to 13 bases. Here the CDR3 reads CASSPMDTSSPLHF. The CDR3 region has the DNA TGTGCCAGCTCACCCATGGACACTAGCTCACCCCTCCACTTT.

The CDR3 DNA sequence: TGTGCCAGCAGCCCTTGGGGGGGGCAGGGCTCCTACGAGCAGTACTTC. Protein sequence: CASSPWGGQGSYEQYF. The chain uses TRBV5-8 and TRBJ2-7, with TRBD2 as a possible D gene (7 bases). Germline V gene sequence: CDR1 SGHTS, CDR2 YDEGEE. The CDR3 totals 16 residues. The germline V and J ends were trimmed by 4 bases and 0 bases, with 17 bases remaining between them.

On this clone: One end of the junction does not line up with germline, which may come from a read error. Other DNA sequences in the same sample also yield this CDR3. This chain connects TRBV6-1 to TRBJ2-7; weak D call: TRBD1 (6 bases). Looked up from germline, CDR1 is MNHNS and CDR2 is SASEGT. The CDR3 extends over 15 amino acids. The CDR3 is CASSALKNRAYEQYF. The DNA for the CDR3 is TGCGCCAGCAGTGCGCTGAAAAACAGGGCCTACGAGCAGTACTTC.